Below, 14 T cell receptor beta chains from the same sample are listed, as sequenced in a study of blood T cell repertoires in COVID-19. TCRdb keeps only in-frame clones here, not all; method: immunoSEQ multiplex PCR. The profile covers 150,000 to 200,000 clones, with about 85% appearing a single time and less than 3.5% taken by the ten largest. Sample: peripheral blood. The receptor source for this set is a woman aged 25-40 years with active or convalescent COVID-19.

The chain has TRBV14 and TRBJ1-1; 7 nucleotides match TRBD1. The CDR3 totals 14 residues. J gave up 0 bases and V 4 bases, and 2 bases lay outside the gene matches. Germline V lookup: CDR1 SGHDN, CDR2 FVKESK. Here the CDR3 DNA reads TGTGCCAGCAGCCTGGGACAGATGAACACTGAAGCTTTCTTT. This translates into CASSLGQMNTEAFF.

This chain links TRBV30 with TRBJ2-7; a possible D gene is TRBD2 (6 bases). Trimming shortened V by 1 base and J by 1 base, and 8 bases separated the two germline ends. The CDR3 extends over 13 amino acids. Germline V gives CDR1 GTSNPN, CDR2 SVGIG (reference sequence). The CDR3 DNA reads TGTGCCTGGAGTGGAGGAGGGTCCTACGAGCAGTACTTC. This encodes CAWSGGGSYEQYF.

V and J are TRBV28 and TRBJ1-5; a weak D match, TRBD1 (6 bases). Germline V lookup: CDR1 MDHEN, CDR2 SYDVKM. Trimming shortened V by 4 bases and J by 0 bases, and 10 bases separated the two germline ends. This CDR3 contains 15 residues. The CDR3 DNA reads as TGTGCCAGCAGTTCCAGACAGGATAGCAATCAGCCCCAGCATTTT. Translation: CASSSRQDSNQPQHF.

This clone has only one observation. J is TRBJ2-7 and V is TRBV3-1 (or the pseudogene TRBV3-2); D is possibly TRBD2 (5 bases). The CDR3 totals 14 residues. Per the germline V gene, CDR1 is LGHDT and CDR2 is YNNKEL (reference sequence). V was shortened by 4 bases and J by 5 bases, with 15 bases between the two germline ends. CDR3 sequence: CASSPSRGRDEQYF. The CDR3 DNA is TGTGCCAGCAGCCCCTCCCGGGGTCGCGACGAGCAGTACTTC.

The chain links TRBV19 to TRBJ2-3; D unclear. The germline V gene encodes CDR1 LNHDA and CDR2 SQIVND (reference sequence). The V gene lost 6 bases and the J gene lost 0 bases, with 7 bases spanning the gap. The CDR3 spans 13 residues. The CDR3: CASRSTSTDTQYF. CDR3 bases: TGTGCCAGTAGGTCCACTAGCACAGATACGCAGTATTTT.

CDR3 region: CASSLTGYSYEQYF. In nucleotides, the CDR3 is TGTGCCAGCAGTTTGACAGGCTACTCCTACGAGCAGTACTTC. The chain employs TRBV28 and TRBJ2-7, with a tentative D call TRBD1 (6 bases). From germline, CDR1 is MDHEN and CDR2 SYDVKM. Trimming left V 3 bases short and J 0 bases short, with 9 bases between. This CDR3 spans 14 amino acids.

J is TRBJ2-3 and V is TRBV11-2; TRBD2 matches at 10 bases. Losses at the gene ends were 2 bases for V and 3 bases for J; bases not matched to a gene: 11. There are 18 residues in the CDR3. The germline gives CDR1 SGHAT, CDR2 FQNNGV. CDR3: CASSLQRGGGVWTDTQYF. The CDR3 DNA sequence: TGTGCCAGCAGCTTACAGCGGGGGGGCGGAGTATGGACAGATACGCAGTATTTT.

The chain recombines TRBV3-1 (or the pseudogene TRBV3-2) with TRBJ1-6; the D is unclear. The length of the CDR3 is 14 residues. CDR1 is LGHDT and CDR2 is YNNKEL in the germline V gene (reference sequence). Between the trimmed V and J ends, which lost 4 bases and 8 bases, there was a span of 12 bases. In DNA, the CDR3 is TGTGCCAGCAGCCCCACCCGCGGCTATTCACCCCTCCACTTT. Amino acid sequence: CASSPTRGYSPLHF.

This clone was seen only a few times. The rearrangement uses TRBV19 and TRBJ2-5; 12 bases agree with TRBD1. V gave up 5 bases and J gave up 5 bases; unmatched junction bases: 6. CDR1 is LNHDA, CDR2 SQIVND, per germline (reference sequence). CDR3 length: 15 amino acids. This CDR3 reads CASSPGTGGRETQYF. Here the CDR3 DNA reads TGTGCCAGTAGTCCGGGGACAGGGGGCCGGGAGACCCAGTACTTC.

The chain combines TRBV7-5 with TRBJ1-5. TRBV7-5 is designated a pseudogene. The CDR3 extends over 18 amino acids. CDR3 DNA sequence: TGTGCCAGAAGCTACCCGGGCCGTTCACCGGGGAGCAATCAGCCCCAGCATTTT. It translates to CARSYPGRSPGSNQPQHF.

This clone has just one count. This chain uses TRBV4-1 with TRBJ2-1; TRBD2 agrees at 7 bases. The CDR3 consists of 13 residues. The V segment lost 2 bases and the J segment 10 bases; nucleotides outside the gene matches: 5. CDR1 and CDR2 (germline): MGHRA, YSYEKL. The CDR3: CASSQSGTAEQFF. The DNA for the CDR3 is TGCGCCAGCAGCCAAAGCGGGACTGCAGAGCAGTTCTTC.

The chain links TRBV5-6 to TRBJ2-7; TRBD2 matches 8 bases. The CDR3 totals 14 residues. Germline assignment: CDR1 SGHDT and CDR2 YYEEEE. V shed 0 bases, J shed 1 base, and the junction held 0 bases outside the gene matches. In nucleotides, the CDR3 is TGTGCCAGCAGCTTGGCGGGAGGGTCCTACGAGCAGTACTTC. Translated, it gives CASSLAGGSYEQYF.

The V gene is TRBV27, the J gene TRBJ1-2, with D possibly being TRBD1 (5 bases). Germline values: CDR1 MNHEY, CDR2 SMNVEV (reference sequence). Trimming removed 5 bases from V and 0 bases from J, with 13 bases in between. The CDR3 is 15 amino acids. In DNA form, the CDR3 reads TGTGCCAGCAGTCGGGGGGGTCTTGCTAACTATGGCTACACCTTC. It translates to CASSRGGLANYGYTF.

The count of this clone is one. CDR3 DNA: TGTGCCAGCAGTGATTTACAGGGGGCGACTCAGCCCCAGCATTTT. This codes for CASSDLQGATQPQHF. This chain links TRBV2 with TRBJ1-5, with 9 nucleotides matching TRBD1. Unmatched junction bases numbered 6, after V lost 3 bases and J lost 6 bases. This CDR3 comprises 15 residues. CDR1 and CDR2 (germline): SNHLY, FYNNEI. Filled out from reference TRBV2 and TRBJ1-5, the complete variable domain reads EPEVTQTPSHQVTQMGQEVILRCVPISNHLYFYWYRQILGQKVEFLVSFYNNEISEKSEIFDDQFSVERPDGSNFTLKIRSTKLEDSAMYFCASSDLQGATQPQHFGDGTRLSIL.